This paragraph covers one TCR beta chain sequence. This specimen belongs to a study of control samples from healthy donors and cancer patients. Trimming stripped 4 bases from V and 8 bases from J, with 32 bases between. CDR3 length: 19 amino acids. The V gene's germline CDR1 is KGHSH and CDR2 LQKENI. Produced via immunoSEQ multiplex PCR; TCRdb's table is partial and in-frame only. This sample has tens of thousands of clones, with approximately 90% found just once. J is TRBJ1-1 and V is TRBV18; perhaps TRBD1 as D (6 bases). This clonotype originated in a woman in her thirties or forties with head and neck cancer. Sequenced sample: PBMCs. The CDR3 region has the DNA TGTGCCAGCTCACTAAGTCAACAGGGAACGGGAAATACCAACGTGGAAGCTTTCTTT. Its protein is CASSLSQQGTGNTNVEAFF.